These 4 T cell receptor beta chains were all obtained from the same sample, sequenced in a study of T cell changes during pregnancy in multiple sclerosis. Here immunoSEQ multiplex PCR was the method, and the copy in TCRdb shows in-frame clones only, minus some. Counted here are 25,000 or so clones, 75% to 95% occurring once; the ten biggest clones make up 6.2%. The sample consisted of CD8+ T cells from peripheral blood mononuclear cells, taken before pregnancy. The source of these receptors is a female donor with multiple sclerosis, enrolled in a pregnancy study.

The chain recombines TRBV29-1 with TRBJ1-4, with D possibly being TRBD1 (6 bases). Germline CDR1 SQVTM, CDR2 ANQGSEA. Deletions cut 6 bases from V and 7 bases from J, with 21 bases between. The CDR3 covers 15 residues. This chain's CDR3 is CSVAGAVEEAEKLFF. CDR3 DNA sequence: TGCAGCGTGGCAGGGGCGGTGGAGGAGGCTGAAAAACTGTTTTTT.

The chain carries TRBV4-3 and TRBJ2-1, with TRBD2 matching over 7 bases. V was pared by 0 bases and J by 4 bases, with 6 bases of the junction left unmatched. Germline V gene data show CDR1 as LGHNA and CDR2 as YSLEER. The CDR3 length is 16 residues. The CDR3 loop reads CASSQDRLAAYNEQFF. The CDR3 DNA reads TGCGCCAGCAGCCAAGATCGGCTAGCGGCTTACAATGAGCAGTTCTTC.

This chain uses TRBV5-6 with TRBJ2-7; D remains ambiguous. The germline V gene encodes CDR1 SGHDT and CDR2 YYEEEE. The CDR3 contains 14 residues. Between the trimmed V and J ends, which lost 0 bases and 2 bases, there was a span of 9 bases. CDR3 in amino acids: CASSLGGTTYEQYF. As DNA, the CDR3 is TGTGCCAGCAGCTTGGGAGGAACGACCTACGAGCAGTACTTC.

This sequence joins TRBV27 and TRBJ1-2; TRBD1 aligns across 7 bases. Germline CDR1 is MNHEY and CDR2 is SMNVEV (reference sequence). The CDR3 runs to 14 residues. V was pared by 5 bases and J by 7 bases, with 10 bases of the junction left unmatched. The CDR3 coding sequence is TGTGCCAGCAGTACCTCCCCAGGGGGTATTGGCTACACCTTC. Translated: CASSTSPGGIGYTF.